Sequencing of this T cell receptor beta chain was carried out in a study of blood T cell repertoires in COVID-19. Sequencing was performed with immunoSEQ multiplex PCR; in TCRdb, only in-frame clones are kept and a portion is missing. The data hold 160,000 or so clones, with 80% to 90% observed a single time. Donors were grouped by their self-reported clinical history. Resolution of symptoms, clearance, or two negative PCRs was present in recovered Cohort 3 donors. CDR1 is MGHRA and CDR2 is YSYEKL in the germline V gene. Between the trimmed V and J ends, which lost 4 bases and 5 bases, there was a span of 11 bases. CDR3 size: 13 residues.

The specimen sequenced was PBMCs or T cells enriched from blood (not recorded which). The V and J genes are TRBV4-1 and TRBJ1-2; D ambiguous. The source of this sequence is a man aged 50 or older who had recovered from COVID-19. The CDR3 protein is CASSPDGEYGYTF. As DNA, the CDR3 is TGCGCCAGCAGCCCTGATGGGGAGTATGGCTACACCTTC.